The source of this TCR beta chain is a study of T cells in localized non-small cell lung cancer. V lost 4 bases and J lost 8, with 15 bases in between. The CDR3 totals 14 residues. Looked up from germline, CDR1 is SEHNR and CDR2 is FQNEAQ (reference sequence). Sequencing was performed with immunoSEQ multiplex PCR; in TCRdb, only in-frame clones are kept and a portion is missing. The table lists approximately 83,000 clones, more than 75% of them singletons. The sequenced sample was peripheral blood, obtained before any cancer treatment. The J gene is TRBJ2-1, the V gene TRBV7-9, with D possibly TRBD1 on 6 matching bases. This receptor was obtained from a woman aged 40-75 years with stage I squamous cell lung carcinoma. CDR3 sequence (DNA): TGTGCCAGCAGCTCCTCCTTACAGGGTCATGAGCAGTTCTTC. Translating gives CASSSSLQGHEQFF.